This T cell receptor (beta chain) stems from a study of a mutant IDH1 vaccine in newly diagnosed glioma. Across the study: Before enrollment, patients got radiotherapy alone, temozolomide alone, or mostly the combination.

This table comes from immunoSEQ multiplex PCR, and its TCRdb copy is limited to in-frame clones, with some not included. This table holds approximately 54,000 clones, roughly 80% found once. The time point is: baseline, week 1 (first vaccination visit). As for treatment: pre-vaccination baseline after standard-of-care therapy. The donors' diagnosis was new WHO grade 3 or 4 astrocytoma that was IDH1-mutant and ATRX-lost. Findings and limits, study-wide: Immune responses arising from the vaccine appeared in approximately 93% of patients.

On this clone: Its cognate antigen is unknown.

Germline CDR1 reads SGHRS; CDR2 reads YFSETQ. CDR3 length equals 17 residues. Unmatched junction bases numbered 10, after V lost 3 bases and J lost 1 base. The chain is built from TRBV5-1 and TRBJ2-3; 8 positions agree with TRBD2. The sequences come from PBMCs, collected from a glioma patient treated with radiotherapy, temozolomide or both. This TCR was sampled from a man aged 18 to 29 with glioma. CDR3 loop: CASSSPSSAGGTDTQYF. The CDR3 region has the DNA TGCGCCAGCAGCTCCCCCTCTTCAGCGGGGGGCACAGATACGCAGTATTTT. The entire variable domain, with the rest obtained from reference TRBV5-1 and TRBJ2-3, is as follows: KAGVTQTPRYLIKTRGQQVTLSCSPISGHRSVSWYQQTPGQGLQFLFEYFSETQRNKGNFPGRFSGRQFSNSRSEMNVSTLELGDSALYLCASSSPSSAGGTDTQYFGPGTRLTVL.